In this sample, the clone carrying this T cell receptor (beta chain) turned up many times. Its target is not known. CDR3 size: 16 residues. CDR1 is SGHAT, CDR2 FQNNGV, per germline. Trimming removed 4 bases from V and 4 bases from J; junction bases left unmatched: 7. This sample was included in a study of T cells in Graves' hyperthyroidism and ophthalmopathy. Broader study findings: Patients with ophthalmopathy were separated from those with stable hyperthyroidism by a 13 V-J model.

Amplified TCR beta CDR3 regions came from RNA transcripts. First-round RT-PCR targeting the TCR CDR3 was performed with the HTBI primer set. A single record per CDR3 protein comes from TCRdb applying MiXCR to the multiplex PCR reads. The sample shows 540,000 or so distinct CDR3 sequences, about 43% of them seen only once. This TCR came from an adult woman with Graves' disease, either hyperthyroidism or ophthalmopathy (not recorded which). The sample comprised peripheral blood or thyroid tissue (not recorded which). The chain carries TRBV11-2 and TRBJ2-5, with 12 bases matching TRBD1. The CDR3 sequence: CASSSLGQGAGETQYF. DNA of the CDR3: TGTGCCAGCAGCTCTCTGGGACAGGGGGCCGGAGAGACCCAGTACTTC.